Listed below are T cell receptor beta chains from one sample, sequenced in a study of blood T cell repertoires in COVID-19. Clones were read by immunoSEQ multiplex PCR, and TCRdb kept only the in-frame ones, dropping some. The data hold some 150,000 clones, with around 89% observed a single time. The sequencing sample was made of peripheral blood. The receptor source for this set is a woman aged 55-75 years with active COVID-19. The CDR3 runs from the conserved cysteine through the conserved F or W. Each record gives: clone size, V gene, J gene, D gene, CDR3 protein, CDR3 DNA. A D gene is named only where the DNA matches it firmly. Rows may omit the clone size; those that give it use once, few, many or a size class.

NA	TRBV29-1	TRBJ2-7	TRBD2	CSVEDGASGPYEQYF	TGCAGCGTTGAAGACGGCGCTAGCGGACCCTACGAGCAGTACTTC
NA	TRBV6-4	TRBJ1-5	NA	CASLSRGQPQHF	TGTGCCAGCCTTTCACGGGGTCAGCCCCAGCATTTT
NA	TRBV28	TRBJ2-7	NA	CASSTPGLPSYEQYF	TGTGCCAGCAGTACGCCGGGACTCCCTTCCTACGAGCAGTACTTC
NA	TRBV4-2	TRBJ2-3	TRBD2	CASSQGAIAGGRSDTQYF	TGTGCCAGCAGCCAAGGGGCAATAGCGGGAGGGAGATCAGATACGCAGTATTTT
NA	TRBV27	TRBJ2-7	TRBD2	CASSSGLETYEQYF	TGTGCCAGCAGTTCCGGACTAGAAACCTACGAGCAGTACTTC
NA	TRBV5-1	TRBJ2-7	TRBD2	CASSLAPSGPAEQYF	TGCGCCAGCAGCTTGGCCCCTAGCGGGCCAGCCGAGCAGTACTTC
NA	TRBV28	TRBJ2-7	TRBD1	CASSFSGTGGLEQYF	TGTGCCAGCAGTTTCTCCGGGACAGGGGGCTTGGAGCAGTACTTC
NA	TRBV6-5	TRBJ1-2	NA	CASSYSGAPLHYGYTF	TGTGCCAGCAGTTACTCGGGAGCGCCACTCCACTATGGCTACACCTTC
few	TRBV11-3	TRBJ2-7	NA	CASSLRTGIEQYF	TGTGCCAGCAGCTTACGGACTGGGATCGAGCAGTACTTC
few	TRBV1	TRBJ2-5	NA	CTSSHLTRQERRETQYF	TGCACCAGCAGCCACTTAACCCGACAGGAGAGAAGGGAGACCCAGTACTTC
NA	TRBV4-1	TRBJ1-3	NA	CASSQGHLLSGNTIYF	TGCGCCAGCAGCCAAGGGCACCTCCTCTCTGGAAACACCATATATTTT
NA	TRBV28	TRBJ2-7	TRBD2	CASSRGLAVTYEQYF	TGTGCCAGCAGTCGGGGACTAGCGGTAACCTACGAGCAGTACTTC
once	TRBV5-4	TRBJ1-1	NA	CASSLPQGNTEAFF	TGTGCCAGCAGCCTACCGCAGGGCAACACTGAAGCTTTCTTT
few	TRBV7-9	TRBJ1-2	NA	CASSLELGQGPGGYTF	TGTGCCAGCAGCTTAGAGCTAGGGCAGGGGCCGGGGGGCTACACCTTC
NA	TRBV5-4	TRBJ2-5	NA	CASSPNTGWGPSQETQYF	TGTGCCAGCAGCCCGAATACAGGGTGGGGTCCTTCCCAAGAGACCCAGTACTTC
NA	TRBV4-1	TRBJ1-3	TRBD1	CASSEATRTGLNTIYF	TGCGCCAGCAGCGAAGCAACGCGGACAGGGCTGAACACCATATATTTT
NA	TRBV24-1	TRBJ1-4	TRBD1	CATSDSGQGIEKLFF	TGTGCCACCAGTGATTCCGGACAGGGTATCGAAAAACTGTTTTTT
NA	TRBV5-1	TRBJ2-3	NA	CASSPQALLTDTQYF	TGCGCCAGCAGCCCACAGGCGCTACTCACAGATACGCAGTATTTT
NA	TRBV4-1	TRBJ1-1	TRBD1	CASSQARSDRANTEAFF	TGCGCCAGCAGCCAAGCCAGGTCGGACAGGGCGAACACTGAAGCTTTCTTT
NA	TRBV7-2	TRBJ2-1	TRBD2	CASRPRLAGYNEQFF	TGTGCCAGCAGACCTAGACTAGCGGGTTACAATGAGCAGTTCTTC
NA	TRBV28	TRBJ1-1	TRBD1	CASSGWTGVFGNTEAFF	TGTGCCAGCAGTGGATGGACAGGGGTTTTTGGAAACACTGAAGCTTTCTTT
NA	TRBV19	TRBJ2-2	NA	CASSIWGVEELFF	TGTGCCAGTAGTATTTGGGGGGTTGAGGAGCTGTTTTTT
NA	TRBV6-2/TRBV6-3	TRBJ1-4	NA	CASSYGLVGATNEKLFF	TGTGCCAGCAGTTACGGCCTGGTGGGAGCAACTAATGAAAAACTGTTTTTT
NA	TRBV12-1	TRBJ2-5	NA	CASSRGTSGIGQETQYF	TGTGCCAGCAGCCGAGGGACTAGCGGGATAGGGCAAGAGACCCAGTACTTC
NA	TRBV4-2	TRBJ2-1	NA	CASSQAQVSGNNEQFF	TGTGCCAGCAGCCAAGCTCAGGTTAGCGGAAACAATGAGCAGTTCTTC
NA	TRBV5-1	TRBJ2-3	TRBD1	CASSLEGTATGVPQYF	TGCGCCAGCAGCTTGGAAGGGACAGCCACTGGGGTACCGCAGTATTTT
NA	TRBV2	TRBJ2-5	TRBD1	CASWTGRLQETQYF	TGTGCCAGCTGGACAGGGCGCCTTCAAGAGACCCAGTACTTC
NA	TRBV12-5	TRBJ2-5	NA	CASGVDSHGAQYF	TGTGCTAGTGGAGTGGACAGCCATGGGGCCCAGTACTTC
NA	TRBV10-3	TRBJ1-1	NA	CAISDWASEMTEAFF	TGTGCCATCAGCGATTGGGCGTCCGAAATGACTGAAGCTTTCTTT
few	TRBV28	TRBJ1-4	NA	CASRNRERFRGEKLFF	TGTGCCAGCAGGAACAGGGAACGGTTTCGGGGTGAAAAACTGTTTTTT
NA	TRBV28	TRBJ2-5	NA	CASILDVQETQYF	TGTGCCAGCATCCTAGATGTACAAGAGACCCAGTACTTC
NA	TRBV6-6	TRBJ2-2	TRBD1	CASSYTDRGPGELFF	TGTGCCAGCAGTTATACCGACAGGGGGCCCGGGGAGCTGTTTTTT
NA	TRBV19	TRBJ2-1	TRBD1	CASRPGTAYNEQFF	TGTGCCAGTAGGCCGGGGACAGCCTACAATGAGCAGTTCTTC
NA	TRBV6-2/TRBV6-3	TRBJ2-7	TRBD1	CASSPGQGIYEQYF	TGTGCCAGCAGTCCGGGACAGGGGATCTACGAGCAGTACTTC
NA	TRBV28	TRBJ1-5	NA	CAASLLDQPQHF	TGTGCCGCCTCCCTCTTAGATCAGCCCCAGCATTTT
NA	TRBV21-1	TRBJ1-2	NA	CASSKWAPFLYGYTF	TGTGCCAGCAGCAAGTGGGCACCCTTCCTCTATGGCTACACCTTC
NA	TRBV2	TRBJ2-3	NA	CASRGRLPYSTDTQYF	TGTGCCAGCAGGGGGAGACTACCTTATAGCACAGATACGCAGTATTTT
NA	TRBV14	TRBJ2-1	NA	CASSPVAGLPYNEQFF	TGTGCCAGCAGCCCCGTCGCGGGTTTGCCCTACAATGAGCAGTTCTTC
NA	TRBV21-1	TRBJ2-3	NA	CASSKETLAGDQMPYTDTQYF	TGTGCCAGCAGCAAAGAAACACTAGCGGGGGATCAGATGCCCTACACAGATACGCAGTATTTT
NA	TRBV6-1	TRBJ2-5	TRBD2	CASSVGGLARGETQYF	TGTGCCAGCAGTGTAGGGGGACTAGCTAGGGGTGAGACCCAGTACTTC
NA	TRBV7-9	TRBJ2-7	NA	CASSLEQAYYEQYF	TGTGCCAGCAGCTTGGAACAGGCCTACTACGAGCAGTACTTC
NA	TRBV6-2/TRBV6-3	TRBJ2-2	NA	CASSYHGGDTGELFF	TGTGCCAGCAGTTACCACGGCGGGGACACCGGGGAGCTGTTTTTT
NA	TRBV7-8	TRBJ2-7	TRBD2	CASSLVAGGSYYEQYF	TGTGCCAGCAGCTTAGTAGCGGGAGGGTCCTACTACGAGCAGTACTTC
NA	TRBV4-1	TRBJ1-4	TRBD1	CASTPRGRQANEKLFF	TGCGCCAGCACACCTAGGGGGCGTCAGGCTAATGAAAAACTGTTTTTT
NA	TRBV4-3	TRBJ2-7	NA	CASSRLADVRYEQYF	TGCGCCAGCAGCCGATTAGCCGACGTACGCTACGAGCAGTACTTC
NA	TRBV2	TRBJ1-3	NA	CASLGGRAGNTIYF	TGTGCCAGCCTTGGGGGGAGGGCTGGAAACACCATATATTTT
NA	TRBV6-2/TRBV6-3	TRBJ2-7	NA	CASSYVAGMVEQYF	TGTGCCAGCAGTTACGTCGCGGGTATGGTGGAGCAGTACTTC
NA	TRBV11-3	TRBJ2-2	TRBD2	CASSLALAGGELFF	TGTGCCAGCAGCCTGGCTCTAGCGGGAGGGGAGCTGTTTTTT
once	TRBV7-9	TRBJ2-2	TRBD2	CASSHKVGGPAGELFF	TGTGCCAGCAGCCACAAGGTGGGAGGGCCGGCCGGGGAGCTGTTTTTT
NA	TRBV2	TRBJ2-3	TRBD2	CASSPGGASTDTQYF	TGTGCCAGCTCCCCGGGGGGAGCTAGCACAGATACGCAGTATTTT
NA	TRBV29-1	TRBJ2-2	NA	CSVAPSHSTGELFF	TGCAGCGTTGCGCCTAGCCACTCCACCGGGGAGCTGTTTTTT
once	TRBV7-9	TRBJ1-1	NA	CASSASGHLNTEAFF	TGTGCCAGCAGTGCCTCGGGACACCTGAACACTGAAGCTTTCTTT
NA	TRBV7-9	TRBJ1-4	TRBD1	CASSLVGTGKSTNEKLFF	TGTGCCAGCAGCTTAGTGGGGACAGGGAAGTCGACTAATGAAAAACTGTTTTTT